This entry lists 21 T cell receptor beta chains sequenced from one sample in a study of beta chain features in type 1 diabetes. Findings and caveats of the study: All four CD4+ subsets from Type 1 diabetes patients carried moderately but significantly shorter TCRB CDR3s.

Of the isolated RNA, all was reverse transcribed, and so the sequenced material was expressed TCRB transcripts. Produced via immunoSEQ multiplex PCR; TCRdb's table is partial and in-frame only. The table records a few hundred thousand clones, around 16% of them present only once. The antigens of these receptors remain unknown. The material sequenced was naive CD4+ T cells from blood. The receptors were gathered from a man in his late teens or twenties with type 1 diabetes.

This clone was found a few times. The gene calls are TRBV6-5 and TRBJ2-7, with a tentative D call TRBD2 (5 bases). The germline V and J ends were trimmed by 2 bases and 0 bases, with 14 bases remaining between them. Germline values: CDR1 MNHEY, CDR2 SVGAGI. The CDR3 totals 16 residues. The CDR3 DNA sequence: TGTGCCAGCAGTTACGGACCTGGACTTTACTCCTACGAGCAGTACTTC. Its translation: CASSYGPGLYSYEQYF.

This clone was observed many times. The chain recombines TRBV29-1 with TRBJ2-7, with 10 positions matching TRBD2. The germline CDR1 and CDR2 sequences are SQVTM and ANQGSEA. The length of the CDR3 is 14 residues. V lost 5 bases and J lost 2; bases outside the gene matches: 6. DNA for the CDR3: TGCAGCGTTACCCAAACTAGCGGGGCCTACGAGCAGTACTTC. It yields the protein CSVTQTSGAYEQYF.

This chain uses TRBV28 with TRBJ1-5; the match to TRBD1 covers 10 bases. Germline assignment: CDR1 MDHEN and CDR2 SYDVKM. The CDR3 loop spans 15 amino acids. J lost 2 bases, V lost 7 bases, and 5 bases had no gene match. The CDR3 is CASTSGTGGNQPQHF. CDR3 nucleotide sequence: TGTGCCAGCACCTCGGGGACAGGGGGCAATCAGCCCCAGCATTTT.

J is TRBJ1-2 and V is TRBV5-1, with TRBD1 matching over 8 bases. Trimming cost V 4 bases and J 3 bases; bases outside gene matches: 8. The CDR3 length is 15 residues. The germline gives CDR1 SGHRS, CDR2 YFSETQ. CDR3 residues: CASSPLVTGDYGYTF. The DNA for the CDR3 is TGCGCCAGCAGCCCCCTTGTGACAGGGGACTATGGCTACACCTTC.

The sample holds a few counts of this clone. The chain joins TRBV5-6 to TRBJ1-5; weak D call: TRBD1 (6 bases). CDR3 size: 19 residues. Trimming removed 1 base at V and 0 bases at J, with 20 bases between. Germline assignment: CDR1 SGHDT and CDR2 YYEEEE. The CDR3 here is CASSLRDISWVYSNQPQHF. Here the CDR3 DNA reads TGTGCCAGCAGCTTGAGGGACATCTCTTGGGTATATAGCAATCAGCCCCAGCATTTT.

This chain links TRBV13 with TRBJ1-2; D remains unclear. The CDR3 runs to 13 residues. The germline V gene has CDR1 PRHDT and CDR2 FYEKMQ (reference sequence). V was cut by 3 bases and J by 2 bases, with 7 bases left in between. The CDR3 region has the DNA TGTGCCAGCAGCTTTTCGGGGAACTATGGCTACACCTTC. This sequence encodes CASSFSGNYGYTF.

This rearrangement joins TRBV7-2 to TRBJ2-1, with unresolved D. V was cut by 5 bases and J by 5 bases, with 13 bases left in between. CDR1 and CDR2 from the germline V gene are SGHTA and FQGNSA. CDR3 length: 14 residues. CDR3 sequence (DNA): TGTGCCAGCAGCCACATGGGCCCACACAATGAGCAGTTCTTC. Translated, it gives CASSHMGPHNEQFF.

This chain connects TRBV29-1 to TRBJ1-2, with D hard to call. There are 13 residues in the CDR3. Germline CDR1 reads SQVTM; CDR2 reads ANQGSEA. Trimming shortened V by 4 bases and J by 6 bases, and 15 bases separated the two germline ends. The CDR3 nucleotides are TGCAGCGTTGCCCAGGTGCTCCGCCATGGCTACACCTTC. Translated, it gives CSVAQVLRHGYTF.

The chain recombines TRBV18 with TRBJ1-4; 11 bases line up with TRBD1. In germline, CDR1 is KGHSH, CDR2 LQKENI. This CDR3 is built from 17 residues. Trimming at V came to 1 base and at J to 6 bases, leaving 7 bases not matched to a gene. In nucleotides, the CDR3 is TGTGCCAGCTCACCACGCGATTGGGGACAGGGGGATGAAAAACTGTTTTTT. Amino acids: CASSPRDWGQGDEKLFF. Looking up the rest from reference TRBV18 and TRBJ1-4 gives the full variable domain: NAGVMQNPRHLVRRRGQEARLRCSPMKGHSHVYWYRQLPEEGLKFMVYLQKENIIDESGMPKERFSAEFPKEGPSILRIQQVVRGDSAAYFCASSPRDWGQGDEKLFFGSGTQLSVL.

The chain has TRBV5-4 and TRBJ2-1; 9 bases agree with TRBD1. This CDR3 is 12 amino acids long. The germline gives CDR1 SGHNT, CDR2 YYREEE (reference sequence). V was clipped by 4 bases and J by 11 bases; unmatched bases: 4. The CDR3 loop is CASSEGTGKQFF. CDR3 DNA sequence: TGTGCCAGCAGCGAGGGGACAGGGAAGCAGTTCTTC.

The chain employs TRBV4-3 and TRBJ1-6; tentatively, D is TRBD1 (6 bases). This CDR3 has 15 amino acids. V dropped 0 bases and J dropped 9 bases, with 12 bases sitting between them. Germline assignment: CDR1 LGHNA and CDR2 YSLEER. The CDR3 DNA follows: TGCGCCAGCAGCCAAGATGCAAGAGGGGGTTCACCCCTCCACTTT. Translation: CASSQDARGGSPLHF.

This clone has only a few counts. The gene calls are TRBV5-1 and TRBJ2-7; 8 positions match TRBD2. The CDR3 consists of 15 residues. CDR1 is SGHRS, CDR2 YFSETQ, per germline. V gave up 0 bases and J gave up 2 bases; unmatched junction bases: 4. Here the CDR3 DNA reads TGCGCCAGCAGCTTGGCCGCGACTAGCGCCTACGAGCAGTACTTC. It specifies CASSLAATSAYEQYF.

The V gene is TRBV30, the J gene TRBJ1-3; D is uncertain. V lost 1 base and J 3 bases, leaving 10 bases between the germline ends. The CDR3 sequence is 14 residues long. Germline lookup yields CDR1 GTSNPN and CDR2 SVGIG (reference sequence). The CDR3 DNA is TGTGCCTGGAGTGGAGGATTCGGTGGAAACACCATATATTTT. Its protein product is CAWSGGFGGNTIYF.

This clone occurred a few times. This chain links TRBV30 with TRBJ2-3, with no clear D. Trimming stripped 4 bases from V and 1 base from J, with 9 bases between. CDR3 size: 13 residues. CDR1 GTSNPN and CDR2 SVGIG come from the germline V gene (reference sequence). CDR3 coding DNA: TGTGCCTGGATATTCGTCGGCACAGATACGCAGTATTTT. Its translation: CAWIFVGTDTQYF.

This clone was seen a few times. The chain is built from TRBV9 and TRBJ1-2; D might be TRBD1 (5 bases). Germline CDR1 and CDR2: SGDLS and YYNGEE. This CDR3 comprises 14 residues. Trimming stripped 0 bases from V and 8 bases from J, with 14 bases between. The CDR3 here is CASSVGVGRDGYTF. The CDR3 region has the DNA TGTGCCAGCAGCGTAGGTGTGGGGCGAGACGGCTACACCTTC.

V usage is TRBV5-1 and J usage is TRBJ2-2, with 7 positions matching TRBD1. V shed 5 bases and J 4 bases; nucleotides not matched to a gene: 11. CDR3 length: 16 residues. CDR1 is SGHRS, CDR2 YFSETQ, per germline. The CDR3 here is CASRAPGDRVTGELFF. The CDR3 bases are TGCGCCAGCAGAGCCCCAGGGGACAGAGTCACCGGGGAGCTGTTTTTT.

This sequence joins TRBV5-1 and TRBJ2-3, with 7 bases lining up with TRBD2. The CDR3 runs to 15 residues. Per the germline V gene, CDR1 is SGHRS and CDR2 is YFSETQ. The trim removed 4 bases at V and 6 bases at J, leaving 11 bases unmatched. CDR3 DNA sequence: TGCGCCAGCAGCCCACTAGCGCACTACGGCGATACGCAGTATTTT. Protein: CASSPLAHYGDTQYF.

A few counts support this clone. This rearrangement joins TRBV28 to TRBJ2-1; weak D call: TRBD2 (6 bases). The CDR3 covers 14 residues. In germline, CDR1 is MDHEN, CDR2 SYDVKM. The V and J ends lost 5 bases and 12 bases respectively, with 20 bases between them. The CDR3 region is CASSQNPGEVGQFF. Here the CDR3 DNA reads TGTGCCAGCAGTCAGAATCCGGGAGAAGTAGGGCAGTTCTTC.

This clone was observed a few times. The chain has TRBV27 and TRBJ2-7; 7 bases align to TRBD1. CDR3 size: 15 residues. Trimming cost V 4 bases and J 2 bases; bases outside gene matches: 8. The germline gives CDR1 MNHEY, CDR2 SMNVEV (reference sequence). The CDR3 nucleotides are TGTGCCAGCAGTTCCCGACAGGGAATACCCTACGAGCAGTACTTC. It codes for CASSSRQGIPYEQYF.

V gene TRBV5-1 combines with J gene TRBJ2-1, with 9 bases that match TRBD1. The CDR3 has 16 residues. With 2 bases clipped from V and 7 bases from J, the junction kept 10 bases outside the gene matches. Germline CDR1 and CDR2: SGHRS and YFSETQ. As DNA, the CDR3 is TGCGCCAGCAGCTTACTAACAGGGGGCTGGGAAAATGAGCAGTTCTTC. Translated: CASSLLTGGWENEQFF.

The V and J genes are TRBV28 and TRBJ2-3; D is unresolved. The CDR3 has 12 amino acids. Between the trimmed V and J ends, which lost 4 bases and 2 bases, there was a span of 4 bases. The germline V gene encodes CDR1 MDHEN and CDR2 SYDVKM. The CDR3 DNA sequence: TGTGCCAGCAGTTCCGTCACAGATACGCAGTATTTT. Amino acid sequence: CASSSVTDTQYF.